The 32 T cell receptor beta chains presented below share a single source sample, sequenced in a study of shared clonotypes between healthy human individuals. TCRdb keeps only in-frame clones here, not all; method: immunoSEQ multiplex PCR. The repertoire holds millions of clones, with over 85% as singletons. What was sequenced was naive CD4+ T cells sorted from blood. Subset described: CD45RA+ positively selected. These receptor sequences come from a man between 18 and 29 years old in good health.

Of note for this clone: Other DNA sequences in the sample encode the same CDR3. The CDR3 sequence is CASSLGLQETQYF. In DNA, the CDR3 is TGCGCCAGCAGCTTGGGGCTCCAAGAGACCCAGTACTTC. This sequence joins TRBV5-1 and TRBJ2-5; D call uncertain. Germline V gives CDR1 SGHRS, CDR2 YFSETQ. The CDR3 length is 13 residues. Between the trimmed V and J ends, which lost 0 bases and 1 base, there was a span of 4 bases. Full variable domain (outside the CDR3, taken from reference TRBV5-1 and TRBJ2-5): KAGVTQTPRYLIKTRGQQVTLSCSPISGHRSVSWYQQTPGQGLQFLFEYFSETQRNKGNFPGRFSGRQFSNSRSEMNVSTLELGDSALYLCASSLGLQETQYFGPGTRLLVL.

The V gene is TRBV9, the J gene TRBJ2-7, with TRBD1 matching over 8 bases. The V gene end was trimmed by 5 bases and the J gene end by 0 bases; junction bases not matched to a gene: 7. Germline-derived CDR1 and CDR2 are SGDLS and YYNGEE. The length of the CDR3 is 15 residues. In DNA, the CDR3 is TGTGCCAGCAGTTTCGGGACAGGCCCCTCCTACGAGCAGTACTTC. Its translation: CASSFGTGPSYEQYF.

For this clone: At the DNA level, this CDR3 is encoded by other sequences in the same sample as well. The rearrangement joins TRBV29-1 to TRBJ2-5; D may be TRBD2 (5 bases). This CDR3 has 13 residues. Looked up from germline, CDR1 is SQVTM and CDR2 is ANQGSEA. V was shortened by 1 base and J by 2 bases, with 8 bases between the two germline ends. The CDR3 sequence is CSVEGRGQETQYF. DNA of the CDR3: TGCAGCGTTGAAGGTCGGGGTCAAGAGACCCAGTACTTC.

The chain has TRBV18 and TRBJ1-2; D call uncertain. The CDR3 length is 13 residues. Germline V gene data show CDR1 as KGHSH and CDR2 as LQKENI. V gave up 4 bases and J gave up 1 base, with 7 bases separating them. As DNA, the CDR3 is TGTGCCAGCTCACAGACCGATAACTATGGCTACACCTTC. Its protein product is CASSQTDNYGYTF.

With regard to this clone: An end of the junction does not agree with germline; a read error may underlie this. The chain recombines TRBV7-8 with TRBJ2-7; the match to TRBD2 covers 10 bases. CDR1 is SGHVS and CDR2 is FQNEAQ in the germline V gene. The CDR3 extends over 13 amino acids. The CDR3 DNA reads TGTGCCAGCAGCCCGAGGGGGCTAGCGGGAGTTCACTTC. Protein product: CASSPRGLAGVHF.

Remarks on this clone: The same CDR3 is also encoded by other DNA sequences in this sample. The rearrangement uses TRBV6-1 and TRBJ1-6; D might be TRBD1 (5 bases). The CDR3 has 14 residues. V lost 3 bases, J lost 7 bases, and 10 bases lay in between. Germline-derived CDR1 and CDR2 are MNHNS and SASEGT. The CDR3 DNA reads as TGTGCCAGCAGTGAGGCAGGGAGAAATTCACCCCTCCACTTT. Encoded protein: CASSEAGRNSPLHF.

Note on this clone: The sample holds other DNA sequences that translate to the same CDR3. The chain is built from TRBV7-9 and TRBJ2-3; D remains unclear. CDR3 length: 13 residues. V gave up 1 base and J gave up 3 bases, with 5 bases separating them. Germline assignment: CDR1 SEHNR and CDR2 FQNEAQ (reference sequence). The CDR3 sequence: CASSLGRTDTQYF. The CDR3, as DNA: TGTGCCAGCAGCTTAGGCAGGACAGATACGCAGTATTTT.

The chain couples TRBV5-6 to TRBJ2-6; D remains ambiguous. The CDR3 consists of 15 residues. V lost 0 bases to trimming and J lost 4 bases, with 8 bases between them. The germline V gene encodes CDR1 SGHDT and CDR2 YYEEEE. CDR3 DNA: TGTGCCAGCAGCTTGGGGGGTACCGGGGCCAACGTCCTGACTTTC. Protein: CASSLGGTGANVLTF.

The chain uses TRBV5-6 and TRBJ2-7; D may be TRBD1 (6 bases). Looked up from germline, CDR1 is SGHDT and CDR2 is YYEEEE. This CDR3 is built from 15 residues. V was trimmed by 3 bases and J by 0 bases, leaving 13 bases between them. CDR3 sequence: CASSWGQGSSYEQYF. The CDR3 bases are TGTGCCAGCAGCTGGGGGCAGGGGAGCTCCTACGAGCAGTACTTC.

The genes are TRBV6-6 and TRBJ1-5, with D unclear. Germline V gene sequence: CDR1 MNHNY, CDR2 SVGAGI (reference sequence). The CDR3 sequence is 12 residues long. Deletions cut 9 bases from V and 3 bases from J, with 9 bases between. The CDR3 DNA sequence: TGTGCCAGTATGGACCCCAATCAGCCCCAGCATTTT. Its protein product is CASMDPNQPQHF.

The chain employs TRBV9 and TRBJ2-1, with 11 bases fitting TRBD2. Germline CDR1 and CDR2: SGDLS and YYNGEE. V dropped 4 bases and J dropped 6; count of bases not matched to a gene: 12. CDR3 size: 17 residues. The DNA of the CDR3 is TGTGCCAGCAGCCTAAACCCCGGGACTAGCGGTTTCAATGAGCAGTTCTTC. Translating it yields CASSLNPGTSGFNEQFF.

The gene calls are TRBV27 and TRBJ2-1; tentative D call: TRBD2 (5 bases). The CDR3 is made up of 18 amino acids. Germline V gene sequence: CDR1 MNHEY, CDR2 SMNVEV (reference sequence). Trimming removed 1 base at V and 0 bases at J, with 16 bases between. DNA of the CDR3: TGTGCCAGCAGTTTATGGCCAAGCGGTAAGAGCTCCTACAATGAGCAGTTCTTC. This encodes CASSLWPSGKSSYNEQFF.

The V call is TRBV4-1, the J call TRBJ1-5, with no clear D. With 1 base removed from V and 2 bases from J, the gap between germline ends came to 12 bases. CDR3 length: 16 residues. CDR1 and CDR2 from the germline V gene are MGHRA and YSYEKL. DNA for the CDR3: TGCGCCAGCAGCCAAGTACTGGGGTTTGGCAATCAGCCCCAGCATTTT. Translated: CASSQVLGFGNQPQHF.

Written as DNA, the CDR3 is TGCGCCAGCAGCCCAGGATCCCAGTCTGGGGCCAACGTCCTGACTTTC. As protein: CASSPGSQSGANVLTF. The chain recombines TRBV4-1 with TRBJ2-6; the D is unclear. Between the trimmed V and J ends, which lost 4 bases and 1 base, there was a span of 11 bases. CDR3 length: 16 amino acids. CDR1 is MGHRA and CDR2 is YSYEKL in the germline V gene.

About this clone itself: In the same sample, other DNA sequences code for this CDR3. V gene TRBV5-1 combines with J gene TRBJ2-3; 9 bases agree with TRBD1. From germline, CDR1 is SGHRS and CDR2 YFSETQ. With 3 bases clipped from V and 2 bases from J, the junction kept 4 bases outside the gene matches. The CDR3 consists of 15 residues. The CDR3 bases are TGCGCCAGCAGCTCGGGGACAGGGCCCACAGATACGCAGTATTTT. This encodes CASSSGTGPTDTQYF.

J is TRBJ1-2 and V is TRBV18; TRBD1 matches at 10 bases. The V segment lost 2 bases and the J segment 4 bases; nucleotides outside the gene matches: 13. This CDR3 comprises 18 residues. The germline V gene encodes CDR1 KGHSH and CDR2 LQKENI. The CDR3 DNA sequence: TGTGCCAGCTCACCAATAGGAGGCGGACAGGGGGGAGGCTATGGCTACACCTTC. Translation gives CASSPIGGGQGGGYGYTF.

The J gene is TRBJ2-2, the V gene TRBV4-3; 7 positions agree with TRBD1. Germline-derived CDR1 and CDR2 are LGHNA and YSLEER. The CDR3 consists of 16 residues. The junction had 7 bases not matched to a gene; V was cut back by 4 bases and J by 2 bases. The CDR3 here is CASSPSQGVNTGELFF. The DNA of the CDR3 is TGCGCCAGCAGCCCAAGCCAGGGGGTAAACACCGGGGAGCTGTTTTTT.

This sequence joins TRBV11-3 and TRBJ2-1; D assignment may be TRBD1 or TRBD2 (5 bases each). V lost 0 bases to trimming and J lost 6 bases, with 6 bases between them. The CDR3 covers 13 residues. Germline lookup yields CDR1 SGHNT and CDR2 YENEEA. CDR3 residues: CASSLEGTNEQFF. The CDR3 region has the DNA TGTGCCAGCAGCTTAGAGGGGACCAATGAGCAGTTCTTC.

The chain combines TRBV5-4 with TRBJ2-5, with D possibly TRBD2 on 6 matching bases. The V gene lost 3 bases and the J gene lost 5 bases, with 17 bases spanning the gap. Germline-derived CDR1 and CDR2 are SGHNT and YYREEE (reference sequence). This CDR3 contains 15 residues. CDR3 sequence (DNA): TGTGCCAGCAGCTCACTCTGGGAGGCCAGGGAGACCCAGTACTTC. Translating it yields CASSSLWEARETQYF.

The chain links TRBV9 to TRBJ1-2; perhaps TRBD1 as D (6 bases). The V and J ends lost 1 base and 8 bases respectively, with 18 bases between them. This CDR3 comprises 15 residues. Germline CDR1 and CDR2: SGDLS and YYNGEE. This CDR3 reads CASSVLGQNEGGYTF. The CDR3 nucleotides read TGTGCCAGCAGCGTATTAGGACAGAACGAAGGGGGCTACACCTTC.

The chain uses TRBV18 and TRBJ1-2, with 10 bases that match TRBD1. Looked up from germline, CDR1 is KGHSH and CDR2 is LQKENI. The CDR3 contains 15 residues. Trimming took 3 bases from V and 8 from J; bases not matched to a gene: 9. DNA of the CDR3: TGTGCCAGCTCACCCTCACCGGACAGGGGGGTAGGCTACACCTTC. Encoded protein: CASSPSPDRGVGYTF.

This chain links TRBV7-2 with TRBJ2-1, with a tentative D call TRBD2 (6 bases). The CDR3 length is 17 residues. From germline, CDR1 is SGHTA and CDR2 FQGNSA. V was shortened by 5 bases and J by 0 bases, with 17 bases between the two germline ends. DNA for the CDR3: TGTGCCAGCAGCCCGGCGATAGCGGCAAGCTCCTACAATGAGCAGTTCTTC. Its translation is CASSPAIAASSYNEQFF.

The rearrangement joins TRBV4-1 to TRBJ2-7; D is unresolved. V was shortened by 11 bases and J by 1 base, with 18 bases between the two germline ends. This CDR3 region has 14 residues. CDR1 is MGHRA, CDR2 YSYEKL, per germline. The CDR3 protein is CASSSGMFSYEQYF. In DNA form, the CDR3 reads TGCGCCTCCAGCTCGGGTATGTTTTCCTACGAGCAGTACTTC.

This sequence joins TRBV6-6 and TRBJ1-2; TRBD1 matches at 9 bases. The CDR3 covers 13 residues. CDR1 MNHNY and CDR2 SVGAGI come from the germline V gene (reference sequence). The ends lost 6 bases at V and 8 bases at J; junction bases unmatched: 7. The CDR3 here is CASSLTGGSGYTF. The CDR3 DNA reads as TGTGCCAGCAGCCTAACAGGGGGCAGCGGCTACACCTTC.

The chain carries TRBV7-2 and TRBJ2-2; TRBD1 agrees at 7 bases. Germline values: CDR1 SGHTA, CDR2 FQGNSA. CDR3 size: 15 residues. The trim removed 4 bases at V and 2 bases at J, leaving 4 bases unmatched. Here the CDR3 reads CASSYGTANTGELFF. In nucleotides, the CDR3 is TGTGCCAGCAGCTACGGGACAGCCAACACCGGGGAGCTGTTTTTT. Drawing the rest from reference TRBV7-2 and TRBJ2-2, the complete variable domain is GAGVSQSPSNKVTEKGKDVELRCDPISGHTALYWYRQSLGQGLEFLIYFQGNSAPDKSGLPSDRFSAERTGGSVSTLTIQRTQQEDSAVYLCASSYGTANTGELFFGEGSRLTVL.

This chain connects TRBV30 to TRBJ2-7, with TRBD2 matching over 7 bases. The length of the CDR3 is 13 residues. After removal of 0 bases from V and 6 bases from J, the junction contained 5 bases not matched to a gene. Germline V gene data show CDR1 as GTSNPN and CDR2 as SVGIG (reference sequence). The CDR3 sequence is CAWSVRGEREQYF. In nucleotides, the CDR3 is TGTGCCTGGAGTGTACGGGGGGAGCGCGAGCAGTACTTC.

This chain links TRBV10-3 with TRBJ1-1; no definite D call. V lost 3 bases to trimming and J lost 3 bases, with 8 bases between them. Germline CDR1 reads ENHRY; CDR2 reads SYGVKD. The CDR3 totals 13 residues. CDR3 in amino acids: CAISDAGDTEAFF. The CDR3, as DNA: TGTGCCATCAGTGACGCCGGAGACACTGAAGCTTTCTTT.

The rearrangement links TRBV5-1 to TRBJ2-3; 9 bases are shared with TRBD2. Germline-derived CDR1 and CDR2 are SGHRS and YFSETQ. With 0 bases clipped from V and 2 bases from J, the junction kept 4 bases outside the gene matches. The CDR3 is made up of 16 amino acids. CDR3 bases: TGCGCCAGCAGCTTGGGACTAGCGGAAGCCACAGATACGCAGTATTTT. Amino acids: CASSLGLAEATDTQYF.

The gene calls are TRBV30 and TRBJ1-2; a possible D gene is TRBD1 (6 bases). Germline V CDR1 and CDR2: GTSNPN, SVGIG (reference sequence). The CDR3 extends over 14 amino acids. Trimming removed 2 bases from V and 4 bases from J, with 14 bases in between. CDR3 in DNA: TGTGCCTGGAGTTCGAAACAGGGCAGCTATGGCTACACCTTC. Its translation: CAWSSKQGSYGYTF.

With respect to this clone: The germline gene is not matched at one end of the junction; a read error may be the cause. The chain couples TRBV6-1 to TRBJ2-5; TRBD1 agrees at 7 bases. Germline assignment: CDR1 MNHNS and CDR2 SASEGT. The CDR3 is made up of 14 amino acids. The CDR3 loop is CANSSPTGRKTQYF. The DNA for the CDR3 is TGTGCCAACAGTTCGCCGACAGGGCGAAAGACCCAGTACTTC.

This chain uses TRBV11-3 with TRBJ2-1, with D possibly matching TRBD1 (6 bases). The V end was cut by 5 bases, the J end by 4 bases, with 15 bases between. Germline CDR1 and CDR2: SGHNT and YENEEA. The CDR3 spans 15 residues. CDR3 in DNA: TGTGCCAGCAGCGTGTCCGGGACACCATACAATGAGCAGTTCTTC. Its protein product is CASSVSGTPYNEQFF.

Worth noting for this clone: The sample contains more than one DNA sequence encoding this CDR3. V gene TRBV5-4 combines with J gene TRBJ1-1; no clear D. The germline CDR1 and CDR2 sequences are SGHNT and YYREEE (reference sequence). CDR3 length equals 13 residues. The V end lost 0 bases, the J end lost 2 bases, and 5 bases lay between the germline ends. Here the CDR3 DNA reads TGTGCCAGCAGCTTGGGAAGAAACACTGAAGCTTTCTTT. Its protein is CASSLGRNTEAFF.